This T cell receptor (beta chain) was retrieved from a study of T cells in Graves' hyperthyroidism and ophthalmopathy. 10 ml of fresh peripheral blood supplied the PBMCs. The study, taken as a whole, reports: Model-based prediction identified ophthalmopathy a median around seven months prior to its onset. In the analysis, a 13 V-J model separated ophthalmopathy from stable hyperthyroidism.

A note on this clonotype: Antigen unknown.

This CDR3 comprises 13 residues. Germline V gene sequence: CDR1 LNHDA, CDR2 SQIVND (reference sequence). V lost 2 bases, J lost 7 bases, and 9 bases lay in between. RNA transcripts yielded amplified TCR beta CDR3 regions. TCR CDR3 regions were first amplified by RT-PCR with HTBI primers. TCRdb re-analysed the multiplex PCR reads in MiXCR, keeping a single row per CDR3 protein. The data show around 300,000 distinct CDR3 sequences, approximately 13% seen once. Sequenced material: blood. This receptor was identified in a woman between 25 and 40 years old with Graves' hyperthyroidism. The rearrangement links TRBV19 to TRBJ1-5, with D tentatively TRBD1 (6 bases). For the CDR3, the DNA is TGTGCCAGTAGTATACAGGGGAGGCAGCCCCAGCATTTT. It translates to CASSIQGRQPQHF.